Listed below are T cell receptor beta chains from one sample, sequenced in a study of shared clonotypes between healthy human individuals. Assay: immunoSEQ multiplex PCR; the TCRdb copy retains only in-frame clones and omits some. The sample consists of 2 million to 2.5 million clones, around 95% of them appearing once. What was sequenced was naive CD4+ T cells sorted from blood. The receptors come from a man younger than 30 in good health. CDR3s include the opening cysteine and the closing phenylalanine or tryptophan. D genes are given only for firm matches. The size field is filled for only some rows; it gives once, few, many or a size class.

TRBD1,.,TRBV30,TRBJ1-4,CAWTPGTGPNEKLFF,TGTGCCTGGACCCCAGGGACAGGGCCGAATGAAAAACTGTTTTTT
TRBD1,.,TRBV30,TRBJ2-1,CAWSVTTGGQSSYNEQFF,TGTGCCTGGAGTGTTACGACAGGGGGGCAAAGCTCCTACAATGAGCAGTTCTTC
.,.,TRBV18,TRBJ1-2,CASSPRDPPRYTF,TGTGCCAGCTCACCCCGGGACCCTCCCCGCTACACCTTC
.,.,TRBV6-1,TRBJ2-7,CASSEAPGLSYEQYF,TGTGCCAGCAGTGAAGCCCCAGGTCTATCCTACGAGCAGTACTTC
TRBD2,.,TRBV6-5,TRBJ2-1,CASSYLQGAGVREQFF,TGTGCCAGCAGTTACTTGCAGGGAGCGGGAGTCCGGGAGCAGTTCTTC
.,once,TRBV19,TRBJ1-2,CASRQNGLYGYTF,TGTGCCAGTAGGCAAAACGGTTTGTATGGCTACACCTTC
.,once,TRBV7-9,TRBJ1-1,CASSRLGDTIKLDTEAFF,TGTGCCAGCAGCAGACTTGGGGACACCATAAAACTGGACACTGAAGCTTTCTTT
TRBD1,.,TRBV5-1,TRBJ1-1,CASSPNTGGTEAFF,TGCGCCAGCAGCCCCAATACAGGGGGCACTGAAGCTTTCTTT
.,.,TRBV30,TRBJ1-2,CALTGGTGYGYTF,TGTGCTCTAACTGGAGGGACGGGCTATGGCTACACCTTC
.,.,TRBV21-1,TRBJ2-2,CASSEVHFTGELFF,TGTGCCAGCAGCGAGGTTCACTTTACCGGGGAGCTGTTTTTT
TRBD2,.,TRBV7-3,TRBJ2-5,CASSFLAGGQETQYF,TGTGCCAGCAGCTTTCTAGCGGGGGGCCAAGAGACCCAGTACTTC
.,.,TRBV4-1,TRBJ2-7,CASSSGLSTTEQYF,TGCGCCAGCAGCTCTGGACTGAGCACCACCGAGCAGTACTTC
.,.,TRBV7-3,TRBJ2-1,CASSPERRVGGNEQFF,TGTGCCAGCAGCCCCGAACGCAGGGTTGGTGGCAATGAGCAGTTCTTC
.,.,TRBV10-3,TRBJ2-5,CAIGDGGRQETQYF,TGTGCCATCGGGGACGGGGGGCGGCAAGAGACCCAGTACTTC
TRBD1,.,TRBV5-1,TRBJ2-3,CASSYPTGETDTQYF,TGCGCCAGCAGCTACCCGACAGGGGAAACAGATACGCAGTATTTT
TRBD1,.,TRBV5-1,TRBJ1-6,CASRTGTNSPLHF,TGCGCCAGCCGGACAGGGACCAATTCACCCCTCCACTTT
.,.,TRBV7-9,TRBJ1-1,CASSLAGGNTEAFF,TGTGCCAGCAGCTTAGCAGGGGGGAACACTGAAGCTTTCTTT
TRBD1,.,TRBV5-1,TRBJ1-4,CASGRGQLEEKLFF,TGCGCCAGCGGAAGGGGACAGCTAGAAGAAAAACTGTTTTTT
TRBD2,once,TRBV4-1,TRBJ2-7,CASSQEGLAGAYEQYF,TGCGCCAGCAGCCAAGAGGGACTAGCGGGAGCATACGAGCAGTACTTC
.,.,TRBV5-1,TRBJ1-2,CASSSLGTGGYTF,TGCGCCAGCAGCTCTCTTGGGACCGGCGGCTACACCTTC
TRBD1,.,TRBV4-3,TRBJ2-6,CASSQASGTGGTGANVLTF,TGCGCCAGCAGCCAAGCCTCCGGGACAGGGGGAACTGGGGCCAACGTCCTGACTTTC
.,.,TRBV5-6,TRBJ1-2,CASSRTGIYGYTF,TGTGCCAGCAGCCGTACAGGGATCTATGGCTACACCTTC
.,.,TRBV25-1,TRBJ2-7,CASSDRASLRYEQYF,TGTGCCAGCAGTGATCGGGCTTCCCTGCGGTACGAGCAGTACTTC
.,.,TRBV11-2,TRBJ1-4,CASSLSDGEKLFF,TGTGCCAGCAGCCTTTCTGATGGGGAAAAACTGTTTTTT
.,.,TRBV30,TRBJ1-4,CAWSVVGIREKLFF,TGTGCCTGGAGCGTAGTCGGGATTCGAGAAAAACTGTTTTTT
.,.,TRBV10-3,TRBJ1-6,CAISESGGSRSPLHF,TGTGCCATCAGTGAGTCCGGCGGGAGCCGATCACCCCTCCACTTT